The source of this T cell receptor (beta chain) is a study of blood T cell repertoires in COVID-19. Study in general: The cDNA or gDNA used as material had been derived from T cells, B-cell-depleted T cells, or PBMCs.

Germline assignment: CDR1 SGDLS and CDR2 YYNGEE. The CDR3 runs 13 residues. Trimming pared 3 bases from V and 1 base from J, leaving 8 bases between. In the authors' workflow: Estimation of nucleated cell counts was performed using reference gene primer amplification. The assay was immunoSEQ multiplex PCR, and TCRdb's table has in-frame clones only and misses some. Clone size and the V and J calls come from that table; the DNA yielded D and trimming. The table shows 300,000 to 350,000 clones, with 88% occurring only once. Cohorts were assigned according to the clinical history that participants reported.

V is TRBV9 and J is TRBJ2-7; D might be TRBD1 (6 bases). This sequence was found in a woman aged 25 to 39 who had been exposed to COVID-19. Sequenced input: PBMCs or T cells enriched from blood (not recorded which). CDR3 sequence reads: CASSEGESYEQYF. CDR3 sequence (DNA): TGTGCCAGCAGCGAGGGGGAGTCCTACGAGCAGTACTTC.